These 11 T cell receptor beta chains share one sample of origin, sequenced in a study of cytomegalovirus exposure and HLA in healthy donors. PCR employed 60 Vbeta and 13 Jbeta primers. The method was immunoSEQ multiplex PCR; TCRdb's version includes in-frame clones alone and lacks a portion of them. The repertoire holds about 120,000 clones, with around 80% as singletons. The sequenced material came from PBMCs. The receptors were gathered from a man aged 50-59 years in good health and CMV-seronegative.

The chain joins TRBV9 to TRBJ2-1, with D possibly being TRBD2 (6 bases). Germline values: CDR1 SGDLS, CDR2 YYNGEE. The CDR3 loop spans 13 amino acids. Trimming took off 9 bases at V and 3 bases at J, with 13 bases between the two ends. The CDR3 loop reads CANPSENYNEQFF. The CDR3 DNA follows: TGTGCCAACCCTAGCGAGAACTACAATGAGCAGTTCTTC.

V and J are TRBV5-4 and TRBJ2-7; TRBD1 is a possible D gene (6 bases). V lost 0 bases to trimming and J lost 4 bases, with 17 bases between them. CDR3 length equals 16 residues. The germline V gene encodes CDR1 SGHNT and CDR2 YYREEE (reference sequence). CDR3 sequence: CASSLGGPTTPYEQYF. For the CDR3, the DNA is TGTGCCAGCAGCTTGGGGGGGCCCACCACACCATACGAGCAGTACTTC.

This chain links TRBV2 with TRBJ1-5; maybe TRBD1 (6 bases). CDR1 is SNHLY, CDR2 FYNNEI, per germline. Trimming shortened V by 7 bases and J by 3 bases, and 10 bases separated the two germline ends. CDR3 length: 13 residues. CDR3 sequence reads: CASIRDNNQPQHF. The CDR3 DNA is TGTGCCAGCATTCGGGACAACAATCAGCCCCAGCATTTT.

The CDR3 bases are TGTGCCAGCAGCTTAGTTGAGCGGGAAGAACTCTACAATGAGCAGTTCTTC. Translated, it gives CASSLVEREELYNEQFF. The chain joins TRBV5-6 to TRBJ2-1; TRBD2 aligns across 7 bases. J lost 3 bases, V lost 2 bases, and 11 bases had no gene match. The CDR3 consists of 17 residues. Looked up from germline, CDR1 is SGHDT and CDR2 is YYEEEE.

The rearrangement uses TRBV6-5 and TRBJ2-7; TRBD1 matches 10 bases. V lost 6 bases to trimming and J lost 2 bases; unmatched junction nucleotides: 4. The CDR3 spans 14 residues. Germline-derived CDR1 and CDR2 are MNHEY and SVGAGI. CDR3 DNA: TGTGCCAGCAGGCGGGGACAGGGGACCTACGAGCAGTACTTC. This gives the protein CASRRGQGTYEQYF.

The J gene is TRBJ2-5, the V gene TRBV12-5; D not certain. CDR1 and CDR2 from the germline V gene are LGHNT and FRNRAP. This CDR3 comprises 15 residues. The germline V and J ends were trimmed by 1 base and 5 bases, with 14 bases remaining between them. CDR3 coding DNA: TGTGCTAGTGGTTTGGGCGACCGGGTTGAGGAGACCCAGTACTTC. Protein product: CASGLGDRVEETQYF.

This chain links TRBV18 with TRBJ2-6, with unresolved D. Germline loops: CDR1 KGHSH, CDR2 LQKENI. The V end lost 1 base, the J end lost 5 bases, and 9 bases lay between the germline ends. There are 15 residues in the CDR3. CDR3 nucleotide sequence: TGTGCCAGCTCACCACTGTCCCCTCGGGCCAACGTCCTGACTTTC. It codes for CASSPLSPRANVLTF.

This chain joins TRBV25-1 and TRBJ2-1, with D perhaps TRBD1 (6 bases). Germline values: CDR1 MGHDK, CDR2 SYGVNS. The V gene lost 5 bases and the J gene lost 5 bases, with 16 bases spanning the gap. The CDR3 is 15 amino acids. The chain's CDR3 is CASSKTGSFDNEQFF. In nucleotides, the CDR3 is TGTGCCAGCAGTAAAACAGGGTCGTTTGACAATGAGCAGTTCTTC.

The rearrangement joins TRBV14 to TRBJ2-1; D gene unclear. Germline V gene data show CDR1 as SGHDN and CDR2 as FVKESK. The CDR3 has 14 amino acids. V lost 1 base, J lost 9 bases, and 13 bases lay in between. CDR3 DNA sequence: TGTGCCAGCAGCCAAGGCGGTCCCTTAGTTGAGCAGTTCTTC. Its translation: CASSQGGPLVEQFF.

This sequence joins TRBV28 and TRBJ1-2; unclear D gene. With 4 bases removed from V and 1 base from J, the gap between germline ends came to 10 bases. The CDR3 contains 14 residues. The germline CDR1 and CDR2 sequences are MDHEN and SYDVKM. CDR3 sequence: CASSYADVNYGYTF. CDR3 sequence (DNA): TGTGCCAGCAGTTACGCGGATGTTAACTATGGCTACACCTTC.

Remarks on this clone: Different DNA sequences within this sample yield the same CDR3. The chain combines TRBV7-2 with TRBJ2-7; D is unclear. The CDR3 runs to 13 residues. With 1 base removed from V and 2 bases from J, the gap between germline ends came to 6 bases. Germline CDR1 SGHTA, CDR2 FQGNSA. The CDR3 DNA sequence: TGTGCCAGCAGCTTAGTCCAGACCTACGAGCAGTACTTC. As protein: CASSLVQTYEQYF. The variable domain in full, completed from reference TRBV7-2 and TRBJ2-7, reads GAGVSQSPSNKVTEKGKDVELRCDPISGHTALYWYRQSLGQGLEFLIYFQGNSAPDKSGLPSDRFSAERTGGSVSTLTIQRTQQEDSAVYLCASSLVQTYEQYFGPGTRLTVT.